Reported below is one TCR beta chain. The antigen is unknown. This sample was included in a study of shared clonotypes between healthy human individuals. The table came from immunoSEQ multiplex PCR; TCRdb's copy has only in-frame clones and leaves some out. The sample contains about half a million clones, approximately 81% of which appear only once. The study, taken as a whole, reports: Researchers sampled only blood; tissue repertoires likely differ.

Trimming pared 8 bases from V and 7 bases from J, leaving 18 bases between. The germline CDR1 and CDR2 sequences are MGHDK and SYGVNS. CDR3 length: 14 amino acids. The sample was PBMCs. This rearrangement joins TRBV25-1 to TRBJ2-1; possibly TRBD2 for D (7 bases). The clonotype comes from a woman aged 35 to 49 in good health. Some clones in this sample may be carry-over from other donors' samples. The CDR3 here is CASGPWEGGNEQFF. In DNA, the CDR3 is TGTGCCAGCGGACCGTGGGAGGGGGGGAATGAGCAGTTCTTC.